This T cell receptor (beta chain) was recorded in a study of cytomegalovirus exposure and HLA in healthy donors. Study results and limitations: A later analysis associated 15,000 to 20,000 TCR beta sequences with HLA alleles at a 0.05 false discovery rate.

Concerning this clone: Its antigen is unidentified. At one boundary the junction diverges from the germline segment, which might be a read error.

The CDR3 extends over 16 amino acids. Germline V gene lookup returns CDR1 SEHNR and CDR2 FQNEAQ (reference sequence). Primers for the PCR totalled 60 Vbeta and 13 Jbeta. Clones were read by immunoSEQ multiplex PCR, and TCRdb kept only the in-frame ones, dropping some. The sample consists of fewer than 150,000 clones, less than 85% of them appearing once. This chain joins TRBV7-9 and TRBJ1-2, with 7 bases lining up with TRBD1. The TCR comes from a woman aged 40-49 years in good health and CMV-seronegative. What was sequenced was PBMCs. CDR3 nucleotide sequence: TGTTCCAGCAGCCTAAGCCGGGACAGCACTAACTATGGCTACACCTTC. Encoded protein: CSSSLSRDSTNYGYTF.